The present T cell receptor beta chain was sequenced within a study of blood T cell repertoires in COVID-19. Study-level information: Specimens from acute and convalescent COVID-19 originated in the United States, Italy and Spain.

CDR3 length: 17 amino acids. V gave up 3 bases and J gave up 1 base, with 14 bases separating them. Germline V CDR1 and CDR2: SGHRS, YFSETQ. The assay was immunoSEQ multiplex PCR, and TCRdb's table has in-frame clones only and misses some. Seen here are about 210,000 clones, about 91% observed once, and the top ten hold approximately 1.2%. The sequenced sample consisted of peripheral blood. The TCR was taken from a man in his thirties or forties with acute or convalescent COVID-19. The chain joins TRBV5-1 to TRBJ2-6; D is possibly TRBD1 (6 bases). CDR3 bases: TGCGCCAGCAGCTCACTGGCGCAGGGGTCTGGGGCCAACGTCCTGACTTTC. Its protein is CASSSLAQGSGANVLTF.